This T cell receptor (beta chain) came from a study of T cells in Graves' hyperthyroidism and ophthalmopathy. Broader study findings: Blood also held most thyroid clonotypes expanded beyond 0.001.

Using RNA transcripts as the source, TCR beta CDR3 regions were amplified. Using the HTBI primer set, a first-round RT-PCR was run on the TCR CDR3. A single record per CDR3 protein comes from TCRdb applying MiXCR to the multiplex PCR reads. The repertoire holds about 160,000 distinct CDR3 sequences, with over 7.5% as singletons. In regard to this clonotype: Antigen specificity is unknown.

Looked up from germline, CDR1 is KGHSH and CDR2 is LQKENI. The CDR3 contains 17 residues. V was shortened by 4 bases and J by 5 bases, with 23 bases between the two germline ends. The receptor comes from a woman aged 18-29 years with Graves' hyperthyroidism that later progressed to Graves' ophthalmopathy. The gene calls are TRBV18 and TRBJ1-2, with unresolved D. The sequenced material came from blood. The CDR3, as DNA: TGTGCCAGCTCACTAGTTCCTCCAAGACGGAGGACGTATGGCTACACCTTC. This encodes CASSLVPPRRRTYGYTF.